The 5 T cell receptor beta chains reported below all come from one sample, sequenced in a study of CXCR3-negative and CXCR3-positive naive CD8 T cells (dated by TCRdb to about 2019). General findings and caveats noted by the study authors: TRB CDR3s from CXCR3-positive naive cells showed higher hydrophobicity (lower Kidera factor 4), lower energy, and higher strength and volume indices than CXCR3-negative naive cells.

No antigen is known for these receptors. Sequencer: NextSeq 550. The Human TCR Profiling Kit (MiLaboratory) was used to prepare UMI-labeled 5' RACE TRB cDNA libraries. TCRdb reprocessed the reads, so every CDR3 protein sequence counts as one entry and DNA is not shown. This sample's clone table shows 85,000 to 90,000 distinct CDR3 sequences. Clones ranked in the top ten supply 0.82% of the sample. The sample was naive CXCR3+ CD8+ T cells from blood. In light of the paper, this sample's cell subset or site label describes: CD45RO-CCR7+CD27+CD95- naive CD8+ T cells expressing CXCR3 (TNR3+). All receptors come from a human donor in good health. Some clones in this sample may be carry-over from other donors' samples.

The rearrangement uses TRBV5-1 and TRBJ1-5. CDR3 length: 14 residues. Germline V gives CDR1 SGHRS, CDR2 YFSETQ. The CDR3 region is CASSLGPGGQPQHF.

The V call is TRBV7-2, the J call TRBJ2-1. Germline V lookup: CDR1 SGHTA, CDR2 FQGNSA. There are 13 residues in the CDR3. The CDR3 here is CASSLDIYNEQFF.

The rearrangement uses TRBV12-3 or TRBV12-4 and TRBJ2-3; as DNA is missing, the TRBD2 call by TCRdb cannot be tested. The CDR3 has 17 amino acids. This CDR3 reads CASSFRSSGASTDTQYF.

V usage is TRBV6-5 and J usage is TRBJ2-7; the TCRdb D gene call, TRBD2, has no DNA to confirm it. Per the germline V gene, CDR1 is MNHEY and CDR2 is SVGAGI. The CDR3 runs to 19 residues. CDR3 loop: CASSYGQGSTSGRSYEQYF.

The CDR3 reads CASSLGAPGLAGEQYF. The chain links TRBV27 to TRBJ2-7; the D gene TCRdb calls, TRBD2, cannot be checked with no DNA. Per the germline V gene, CDR1 is MNHEY and CDR2 is SMNVEV (reference sequence). This CDR3 spans 16 amino acids.